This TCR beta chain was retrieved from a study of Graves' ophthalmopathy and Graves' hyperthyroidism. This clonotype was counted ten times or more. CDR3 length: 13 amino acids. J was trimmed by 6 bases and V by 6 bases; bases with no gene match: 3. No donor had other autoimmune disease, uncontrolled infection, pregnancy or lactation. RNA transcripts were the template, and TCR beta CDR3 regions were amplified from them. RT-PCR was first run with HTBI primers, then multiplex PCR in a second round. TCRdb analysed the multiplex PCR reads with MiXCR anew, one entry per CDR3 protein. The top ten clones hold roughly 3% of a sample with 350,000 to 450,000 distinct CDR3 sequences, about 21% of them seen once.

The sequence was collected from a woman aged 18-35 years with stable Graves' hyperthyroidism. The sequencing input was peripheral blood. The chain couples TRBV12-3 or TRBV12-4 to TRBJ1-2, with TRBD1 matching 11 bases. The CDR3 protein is CASSLGQGDGYTF. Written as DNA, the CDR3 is TGTGCCAGCAGCCTGGGACAGGGGGATGGCTACACCTTC.